Following are 27 T cell receptor beta chains from one sample sequenced in a study of control samples from healthy donors and cancer patients. Measured with immunoSEQ multiplex PCR; TCRdb has only the in-frame clones, and not every one. The table has roughly 170,000 clones, around 94% seen once. Specimen: blood. The receptors derive from a woman aged 18-29 years in good health.

A single count supports this clone. The V call is TRBV5-4, the J call TRBJ2-5; maybe TRBD2 (5 bases). CDR3 length: 14 amino acids. CDR1 is SGHNT, CDR2 YYREEE, per germline (reference sequence). Trimming removed 1 base from V and 2 bases from J, with 9 bases in between. The CDR3 protein is CASSLMTGQETQYF. CDR3 sequence (DNA): TGTGCCAGCAGCTTGATGACGGGGCAAGAGACCCAGTACTTC.

The rearrangement uses TRBV6-5 and TRBJ1-1, with D possibly being TRBD1 (6 bases). The CDR3 is made up of 14 amino acids. Germline V gives CDR1 MNHEY, CDR2 SVGAGI. Trimming shortened V by 2 bases and J by 6 bases, and 13 bases separated the two germline ends. The CDR3 region has the DNA TGTGCCAGCAGTTACGGGGGGCCCGACTCTGAAGCTTTCTTT. It translates to CASSYGGPDSEAFF.

This chain links TRBV28 with TRBJ1-6, with TRBD1 as a possible D gene (6 bases). V was trimmed by 7 bases and J by 5 bases, leaving 18 bases between them. This CDR3 has 16 residues. CDR1 MDHEN and CDR2 SYDVKM come from the germline V gene. The CDR3 coding sequence is TGTGCCAGCAATTCCCCACCCCGACAGGATAATTCACCCCTCCACTTT. This codes for CASNSPPRQDNSPLHF.

The chain links TRBV6-5 to TRBJ1-1, with D perhaps matching TRBD1 (6 bases). This CDR3 comprises 15 residues. Germline CDR1 reads MNHEY; CDR2 reads SVGAGI. The V gene lost 6 bases and the J gene lost 4 bases, with 18 bases spanning the gap. The CDR3 here is CASSPEQGRRTEAFF. CDR3 bases: TGTGCCAGCAGCCCGGAACAGGGACGGCGCACTGAAGCTTTCTTT.

Here the CDR3 DNA reads TGTGCCAGCAGTGAAGCGCCGCTTGGTGGAAACACCATATATTTT. Its translation: CASSEAPLGGNTIYF. The chain links TRBV6-1 to TRBJ1-3, with no clear D. V lost 0 bases to trimming and J lost 3 bases, with 9 bases between them. Per germline, CDR1 MNHNS and CDR2 SASEGT. CDR3 length: 15 residues.

The chain combines TRBV25-1 with TRBJ1-2; no firm D call. The length of the CDR3 is 17 residues. V was shortened by 1 base and J by 0 bases, with 15 bases between the two germline ends. Germline CDR1 and CDR2: MGHDK and SYGVNS. CDR3 in DNA: TGTGCCAGCAGTGAATTGAGCGCCCGAAGAGCTAACTATGGCTACACCTTC. Translation: CASSELSARRANYGYTF.

This chain links TRBV21-1 with TRBJ2-5; TRBD2 is the table's D call, not checked against the DNA. TRBV21-1 is designated a pseudogene. The CDR3 consists of 16 residues. The CDR3 nucleotides read TGTGCCAGCAGCAAATTGAGGCCAAACGAACAAGAGACCCAGTACTTC. Its translation is CASSKLRPNEQETQYF.

Comments on this clone: Other DNA sequences in this sample translate to the same CDR3. The chain uses TRBV7-8 and TRBJ1-1, with no clear D. Germline assignment: CDR1 SGHVS and CDR2 FQNEAQ. Trimming left V 3 bases short and J 1 base short, with 6 bases between. The CDR3 extends over 13 amino acids. The CDR3 sequence is CASSFSGNTEAFF. The CDR3 region has the DNA TGTGCCAGCAGCTTTTCGGGGAACACTGAAGCTTTCTTT.

The gene calls are TRBV3-1 (or the pseudogene TRBV3-2) and TRBJ1-2; the match to TRBD1 covers 8 bases. CDR3 length: 12 residues. Germline V gene data show CDR1 as LGHDT and CDR2 as YNNKEL (reference sequence). Trimming took 5 bases from V and 6 from J; bases not matched to a gene: 2. DNA for the CDR3: TGTGCCAGCAGCGACAGGGGAGATGGCTACACCTTC. Its translation: CASSDRGDGYTF.

The chain employs TRBV11-2 and TRBJ2-1; D remains ambiguous. Trimming left V 1 base short and J 4 bases short, with 17 bases between. The CDR3 length is 17 residues. Germline V gene lookup returns CDR1 SGHAT and CDR2 FQNNGV. CDR3 sequence: CASSLGTTGGFYNEQFF. In nucleotides, the CDR3 is TGTGCCAGCAGCTTAGGGACCACCGGTGGCTTTTACAATGAGCAGTTCTTC. The full variable domain, with the rest looked up from reference TRBV11-2 and TRBJ2-1, is EAGVAQSPRYKIIEKRQSVAFWCNPISGHATLYWYQQILGQGPKLLIQFQNNGVVDDSQLPKDRFSAERLKGVDSTLKIQPAKLEDSAVYLCASSLGTTGGFYNEQFFGPGTRLTVL.

This chain joins TRBV24-1 and TRBJ2-7; a weak D match, TRBD1 (6 bases). CDR3 length equals 14 residues. The V end was cut by 1 base, the J end by 5 bases, with 11 bases between. Germline-derived CDR1 and CDR2 are KGHDR and SFDVKD. In nucleotides, the CDR3 is TGTGCCACCAGTGATTTCAGAGAGGGGGACGAGCAGTACTTC. Its translation: CATSDFREGDEQYF.

The J gene is TRBJ2-7, the V gene TRBV27, with TRBD2 matching over 9 bases. Germline assignment: CDR1 MNHEY and CDR2 SMNVEV (reference sequence). Trimming took 5 bases from V and 3 from J; bases not matched to a gene: 8. The CDR3 runs 15 residues. CDR3 in DNA: TGTGCCAGCAGTCCAAAACTAGCGGGTATCTACGAGCAGTACTTC. Translated: CASSPKLAGIYEQYF.

The V and J genes are TRBV19 and TRBJ2-4, with TRBD1 matching 8 bases. Germline V gene data show CDR1 as LNHDA and CDR2 as SQIVND (reference sequence). Losses at the gene ends were 6 bases for V and 0 bases for J; bases not matched to a gene: 13. This CDR3 has 18 residues. The CDR3 here is CASSLVNQGAGAKNIQYF. The CDR3 bases are TGTGCCAGTAGCCTCGTGAATCAGGGGGCGGGAGCCAAAAACATTCAGTACTTC.

CDR3 in amino acids: CASSFGPLLTYEQYF. The CDR3 nucleotides read TGTGCCAGCAGCTTCGGACCCCTCTTAACCTACGAGCAGTACTTC. The J gene is TRBJ2-7, the V gene TRBV5-5; D not resolved. The CDR3 is 15 amino acids. Per the germline V gene, CDR1 is SGHKS and CDR2 is YYEKEE (reference sequence). V shed 2 bases and J shed 2 bases, with 14 bases lying between them.

The chain carries TRBV27 and TRBJ2-3; 13 nucleotides line up with TRBD2. Germline assignment: CDR1 MNHEY and CDR2 SMNVEV (reference sequence). The CDR3 sequence is 16 residues long. V was pared by 4 bases and J by 4 bases, with 5 bases of the junction left unmatched. The CDR3 loop reads CASSSTSGRASDTQYF. CDR3 nucleotide sequence: TGTGCCAGCAGTTCCACTAGCGGGAGGGCGTCAGATACGCAGTATTTT.

Notes on this clone: The junction shows a germline mismatch at one end, possibly a read error. The V call is TRBV5-1, the J call TRBJ2-2, with D unresolved. The CDR3 length is 15 residues. Germline V gives CDR1 SGHRS, CDR2 YFSETQ. CDR3 bases: TGCGCAAGCAAGGACGGAGCTGCGAACACCGGGGAGCTGTTTTTT. Translating it yields CASKDGAANTGELFF.

The chain uses TRBV5-1 and TRBJ1-6; D is undetermined. Trimming pared 4 bases from V and 11 bases from J, leaving 19 bases between. Germline values: CDR1 SGHRS, CDR2 YFSETQ. The CDR3 sequence is 15 residues long. The CDR3 sequence is CASSTEGASVTPLHF. The CDR3 nucleotides read TGCGCCAGCAGCACAGAAGGAGCCTCTGTGACACCCCTCCACTTT.

This clone was picked up one time. The V and J genes are TRBV7-9 and TRBJ2-7; 7 positions match TRBD2. CDR1 is SEHNR, CDR2 FQNEAQ, per germline (reference sequence). The CDR3 runs to 13 residues. The J segment lost 2 bases and the V segment lost 3 bases, leaving 1 base of the junction unmatched. The CDR3 DNA reads as TGTGCCAGCAGCTTTGGGGGGGCCTACGAGCAGTACTTC. Its translation: CASSFGGAYEQYF.

This chain uses TRBV6-5 with TRBJ1-2, with D possibly matching TRBD1 (5 bases). The CDR3 is 14 residues long. Germline CDR1 is MNHEY and CDR2 is SVGAGI. V was cut by 6 bases and J by 4 bases, with 15 bases left in between. The CDR3 coding sequence is TGTGCCAGCAGGAGTGACAGTTGGATCTATGGCTACACCTTC. Translated: CASRSDSWIYGYTF.

The V gene is TRBV3-1 (or the pseudogene TRBV3-2), the J gene TRBJ1-3; the D is unclear. The CDR3 covers 13 residues. V lost 5 bases and J 4 bases, leaving 9 bases between the germline ends. Germline loops: CDR1 LGHDT, CDR2 YNNKEL (reference sequence). The CDR3 nucleotides are TGTGCCAGCAGCGGTGACGGGGGAAACACCATATATTTT. Amino acids: CASSGDGGNTIYF.

Concerning this clone itself: Different DNA sequences within this sample yield the same CDR3. The J gene is TRBJ1-5, the V gene TRBV27; possibly TRBD1 for D (5 bases). The CDR3 is made up of 13 amino acids. V was shortened by 3 bases and J by 4 bases, with 7 bases between the two germline ends. CDR1 and CDR2 from the germline V gene are MNHEY and SMNVEV (reference sequence). The CDR3 sequence: CASSLQGNQPQHF. Written as DNA, the CDR3 is TGTGCCAGCAGTTTGCAGGGTAATCAGCCCCAGCATTTT.

The count of this clone is one. This chain uses TRBV3-1 (or the pseudogene TRBV3-2) with TRBJ1-1, with D possibly TRBD1 on 5 matching bases. CDR1 and CDR2 (germline): LGHDT, YNNKEL (reference sequence). The CDR3 is 13 residues long. Trimming took 7 bases from V and 5 from J, leaving 14 bases between them. The CDR3 sequence is CASNVQGRTEAFF. For the CDR3, the DNA is TGTGCCAGCAATGTTCAGGGAAGGACTGAAGCTTTCTTT.

The chain carries TRBV11-2 and TRBJ1-1; no firm D call. From germline, CDR1 is SGHAT and CDR2 FQNNGV. V was shortened by 1 base and J by 2 bases, with 11 bases between the two germline ends. The CDR3 is 15 amino acids. Here the CDR3 reads CASSLVPGSNTEAFF. CDR3 bases: TGTGCCAGCAGCTTAGTTCCGGGAAGCAACACTGAAGCTTTCTTT.

CDR3 sequence: CASRKDRVNEQFF. The CDR3 DNA reads as TGTGCCAGCAGGAAGGACAGGGTGAATGAGCAGTTCTTC. The chain uses TRBV11-2 and TRBJ2-1; TRBD1 matches at 8 bases. Trimming cost V 6 bases and J 7 bases; bases outside gene matches: 5. Per the germline V gene, CDR1 is SGHAT and CDR2 is FQNNGV. The CDR3 totals 13 residues. Looking up the rest from reference TRBV11-2 and TRBJ2-1 gives the full variable domain: EAGVAQSPRYKIIEKRQSVAFWCNPISGHATLYWYQQILGQGPKLLIQFQNNGVVDDSQLPKDRFSAERLKGVDSTLKIQPAKLEDSAVYLCASRKDRVNEQFFGPGTRLTVL.

The chain is built from TRBV2 and TRBJ2-3; weak D call: TRBD1 (6 bases). V was trimmed by 2 bases and J by 6 bases, leaving 21 bases between them. Germline loops: CDR1 SNHLY, CDR2 FYNNEI. CDR3 length equals 17 residues. CDR3 amino acids: CASSESAAGEVWDTQYF. CDR3 in DNA: TGTGCCAGCAGTGAAAGTGCGGCAGGGGAAGTGTGGGATACGCAGTATTTT.

The chain uses TRBV19 and TRBJ1-5, with D perhaps TRBD1 (5 bases). The V end lost 0 bases, the J end lost 1 base, and 16 bases lay between the germline ends. The CDR3 spans 18 residues. CDR1 is LNHDA, CDR2 SQIVND, per germline (reference sequence). The CDR3 region is CASSIDRKGAESNQPQHF. The CDR3 DNA sequence: TGTGCCAGTAGTATAGACCGAAAAGGGGCTGAGAGCAATCAGCCCCAGCATTTT.

This clone appeared once. The CDR3 sequence is CASLGASGHEQYF. In DNA form, the CDR3 reads TGTGCCAGCTTAGGGGCAAGCGGCCACGAGCAGTACTTC. This rearrangement joins TRBV12-3 or TRBV12-4 to TRBJ2-7; TRBD1 or TRBD2 may be the D gene (5 bases each). The CDR3 is 13 residues long. The V gene lost 8 bases and the J gene lost 5 bases, with 16 bases spanning the gap.